This record looks at one TCR beta chain sequence and its context. Its specific antigen is unknown. No qualities accompany the bases; no much larger clone lies one base away. The data originate from a study of OX40 agonist ivuxolimab in advanced cancers. About the full investigation: Ivuxolimab was an agonistic, fully human IgG2 monoclonal antibody directed against OX40 (CD134), a costimulatory receptor. Intravenous ivuxolimab was administered to patients every 2 weeks at six dose levels: 0.01, 0.1, 0.3, 1.5, 3 and 10 mg/kg. Among the approximately 50 dose-escalation patients, some 20 had hepatocellular carcinoma, 15 or so melanoma, 9 renal cell carcinoma and 9 head and neck cancer. A male proportion of roughly 80% and a mean age of roughly 55 years, ranging from roughly 23 to 80, were recorded for the dose-escalation cohort. Patients were allowed to have had prior anti-PD-1, anti-PD-L1 or anti-CTLA-4 therapy, and 40% to 45% of the dose-escalation patients had previously received checkpoint inhibitors. Three dose-escalation patients achieved partial responses, one with hepatocellular carcinoma and two with cutaneous melanoma. The point of sequencing TCRbeta in the periphery was to test whether ivuxolimab changed TCR sequence diversity and drove clonal T-cell expansion. The paper covers the monotherapy dose-escalation part of the phase I ivuxolimab trial, which included N ≈ 57 patients. Results the study describes overall, beyond this receptor: In partial responders in the 0.1-3.0 mg/kg groups, normalized peripheral clonal expansion was found to be among the lowest, especially among CD8+ T cells. At doses from 0.1 to 3.0 mg/kg, clonal expansion was seen in both CD4+ and CD8+ blood T cells between baseline and week 6. The antigen specificity of the clonally expanded peripheral T cells was not determined. Low levels of normalized T-cell clonal expansion were also seen in some patients who did not respond. After ivuxolimab, expanded clones were on average more numerous among CD8+ T cells than among CD4+ T cells.

Including the terminal cysteine and phenylalanine, the CDR3 comprises 15 residues. The DNA shown is the 45-base CDR3, in frame from base 1. V drops 0 bases and J drops 3 bases, leaving 12 bases in between. According to the germline V gene, CDR1 reads LGHNA and CDR2 reads YSLEER. Patients with a history of autoimmune disease or receiving systemic immunosuppression were excluded from the trial. Peripheral blood for TCR sequencing was collected from all dose cohorts at baseline, on cycle 4 day 1, and on cycle 7 day 1. Samples were obtained from an open-label, multicenter, first-in-human phase I dose-escalation trial of ivuxolimab. The trial enrolled adults with locally advanced or metastatic head and neck squamous cell, hepatocellular, melanoma or renal cell carcinoma. Before TCR sequencing, CD4+ T cells and CD8+ T cells were sorted from peripheral blood as separate populations. To sequence the TCRbeta CDR3 region, genomic DNA was isolated from the sorted cells. TCRbeta CDR3 regions were sequenced using the immunoSEQ Assay. Held by TCRdb, this immuneACCESS table contains in-frame sequences only and omits some clones. Under half of the omission traces to an unresolved V gene where checked; the cause of the rest is unknown. The sample table records around 100,000 clones; more than 95% of these occur just once. 2% to 2.5% of the sample goes to the ten largest clones.

This chain joins TRBV4-3 to TRBJ2-7; the D gene remains uncertain. The source material was CD4+ or CD8+ T cells sorted from blood, sampled in a trial of the OX40 agonist ivuxolimab. The sequence was collected from an adult with an advanced solid tumor such as melanoma, head and neck, liver or kidney cancer. The CDR3 corresponds to CASSQDKTAGYEQYF. The DNA sequence is given as TGCGCCAGCAGCCAAGATAAGACCGCTGGCTACGAGCAGTACTTC.